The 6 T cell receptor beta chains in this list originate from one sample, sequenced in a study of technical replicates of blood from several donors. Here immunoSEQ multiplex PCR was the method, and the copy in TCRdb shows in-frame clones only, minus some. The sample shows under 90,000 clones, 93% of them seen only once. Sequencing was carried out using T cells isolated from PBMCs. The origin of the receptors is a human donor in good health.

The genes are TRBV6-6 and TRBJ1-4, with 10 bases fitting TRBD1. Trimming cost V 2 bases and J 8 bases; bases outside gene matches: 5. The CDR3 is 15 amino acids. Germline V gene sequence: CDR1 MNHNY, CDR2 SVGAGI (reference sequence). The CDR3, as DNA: TGTGCCAGCAGTTACCCCGTGACAGGGGGCGAAAAACTGTTTTTT. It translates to CASSYPVTGGEKLFF.

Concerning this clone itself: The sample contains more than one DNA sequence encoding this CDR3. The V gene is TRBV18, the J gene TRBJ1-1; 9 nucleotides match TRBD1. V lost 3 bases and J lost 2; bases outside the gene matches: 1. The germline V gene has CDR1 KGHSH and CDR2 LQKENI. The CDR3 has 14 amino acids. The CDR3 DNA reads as TGTGCCAGCTCACCGGGACAGGGCAACACTGAAGCTTTCTTT. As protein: CASSPGQGNTEAFF.

Written as DNA, the CDR3 is TGTGCCAGCAGTTTCGACAGGGAATTTGGGGACGAGCAGTACTTC. It codes for CASSFDREFGDEQYF. This chain connects TRBV28 to TRBJ2-7, with 7 bases lining up with TRBD1. J lost 5 bases, V lost 3 bases, and 10 bases had no gene match. The CDR3 totals 15 residues. The V gene's germline CDR1 is MDHEN and CDR2 SYDVKM.

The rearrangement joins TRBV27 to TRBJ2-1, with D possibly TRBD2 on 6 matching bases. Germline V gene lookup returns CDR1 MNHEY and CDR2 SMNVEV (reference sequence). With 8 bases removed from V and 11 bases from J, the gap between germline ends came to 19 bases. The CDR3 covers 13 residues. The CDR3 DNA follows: TGTGCCAGCTCTCACATATTAGCGGAAAAGCAGTTCTTC. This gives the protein CASSHILAEKQFF.

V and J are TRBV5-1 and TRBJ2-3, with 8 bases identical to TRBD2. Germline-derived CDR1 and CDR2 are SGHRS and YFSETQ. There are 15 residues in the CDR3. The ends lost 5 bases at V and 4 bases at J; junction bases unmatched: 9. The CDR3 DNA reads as TGCGCCAGCAGTTCAAGCGGGAGCATGTCAGATACGCAGTATTTT. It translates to CASSSSGSMSDTQYF.

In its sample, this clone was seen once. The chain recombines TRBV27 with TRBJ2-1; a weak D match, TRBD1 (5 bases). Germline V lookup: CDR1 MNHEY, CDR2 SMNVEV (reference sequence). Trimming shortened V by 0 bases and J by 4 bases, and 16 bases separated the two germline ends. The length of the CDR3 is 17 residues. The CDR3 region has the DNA TGTGCCAGCAGTTTATCCGGATCCAGGGCGTGGTACAATGAGCAGTTCTTC. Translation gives CASSLSGSRAWYNEQFF.